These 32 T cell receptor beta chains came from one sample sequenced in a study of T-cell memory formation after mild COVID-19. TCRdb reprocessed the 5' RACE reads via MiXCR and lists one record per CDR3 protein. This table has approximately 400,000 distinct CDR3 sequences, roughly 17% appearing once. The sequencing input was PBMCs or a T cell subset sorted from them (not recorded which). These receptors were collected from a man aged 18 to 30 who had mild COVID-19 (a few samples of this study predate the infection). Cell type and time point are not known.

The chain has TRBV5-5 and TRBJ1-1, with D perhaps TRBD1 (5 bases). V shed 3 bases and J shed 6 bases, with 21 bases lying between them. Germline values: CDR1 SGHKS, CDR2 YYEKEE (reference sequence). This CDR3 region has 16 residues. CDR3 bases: TGTGCCAGCAGCTCCACAGGTGGGATCAGGGCGCCTGAAGCTTTCTTT. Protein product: CASSSTGGIRAPEAFF.

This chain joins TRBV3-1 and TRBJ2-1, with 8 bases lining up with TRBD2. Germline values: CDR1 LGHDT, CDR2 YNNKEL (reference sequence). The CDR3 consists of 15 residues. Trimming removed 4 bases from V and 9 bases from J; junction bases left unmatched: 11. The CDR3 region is CASSRVPAGGAEQFF. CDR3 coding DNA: TGTGCCAGCAGCCGTGTCCCGGCGGGAGGCGCTGAGCAGTTCTTC.

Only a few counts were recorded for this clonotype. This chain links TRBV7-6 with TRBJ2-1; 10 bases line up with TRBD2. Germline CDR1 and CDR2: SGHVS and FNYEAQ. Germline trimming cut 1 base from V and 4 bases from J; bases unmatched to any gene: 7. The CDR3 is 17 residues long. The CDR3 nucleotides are TGTGCCAGCAGCTTAGGCCCCCTAGCGGGGGCTTACAATGAGCAGTTCTTC. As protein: CASSLGPLAGAYNEQFF.

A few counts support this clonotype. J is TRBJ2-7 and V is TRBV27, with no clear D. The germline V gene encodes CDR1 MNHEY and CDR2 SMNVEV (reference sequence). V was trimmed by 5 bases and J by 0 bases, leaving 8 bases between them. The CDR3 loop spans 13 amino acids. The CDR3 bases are TGTGCCAGCAGTGATCCAGACTCCTACGAGCAGTACGTC. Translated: CASSDPDSYEQYV.

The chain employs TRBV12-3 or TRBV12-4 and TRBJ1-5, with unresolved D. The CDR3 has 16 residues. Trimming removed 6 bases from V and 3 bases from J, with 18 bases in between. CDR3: CASSPLGLGDNQPQHF. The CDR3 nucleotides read TGTGCCAGCAGCCCCTTGGGCCTTGGAGACAATCAGCCCCAGCATTTT.

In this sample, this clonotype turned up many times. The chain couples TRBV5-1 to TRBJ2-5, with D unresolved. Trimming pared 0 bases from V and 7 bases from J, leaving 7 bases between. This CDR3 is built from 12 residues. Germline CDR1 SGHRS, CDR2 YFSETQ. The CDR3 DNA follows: TGCGCCAGCAGCTTGGAAGGTGGGACCCAGTACTTC. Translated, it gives CASSLEGGTQYF.

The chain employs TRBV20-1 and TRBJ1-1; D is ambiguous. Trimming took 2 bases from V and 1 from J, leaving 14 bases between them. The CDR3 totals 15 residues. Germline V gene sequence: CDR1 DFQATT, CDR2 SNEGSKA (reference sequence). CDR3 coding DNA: TGCAGTGCTAGAAAAGCTCCAGACTGGAACACTGAAGCTTTCTTT. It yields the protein CSARKAPDWNTEAFF.

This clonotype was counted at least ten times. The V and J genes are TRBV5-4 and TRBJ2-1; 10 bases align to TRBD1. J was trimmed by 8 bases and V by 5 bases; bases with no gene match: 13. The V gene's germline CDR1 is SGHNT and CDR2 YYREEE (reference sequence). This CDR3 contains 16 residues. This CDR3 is CASSSLSGTGVDEQFF. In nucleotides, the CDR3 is TGTGCCAGCAGTTCCCTATCCGGGACAGGGGTGGATGAGCAGTTCTTC.

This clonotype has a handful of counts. In DNA, the CDR3 is TGTGCCAGCCGCGACAGGGGCCCTGGGGAGCTGTTTTTT. Protein sequence: CASRDRGPGELFF. This chain links TRBV7-6 with TRBJ2-2, with 8 bases fitting TRBD1. This CDR3 is 13 amino acids long. Per germline, CDR1 SGHVS and CDR2 FNYEAQ. Trimming cost V 8 bases and J 8 bases; bases outside gene matches: 7.

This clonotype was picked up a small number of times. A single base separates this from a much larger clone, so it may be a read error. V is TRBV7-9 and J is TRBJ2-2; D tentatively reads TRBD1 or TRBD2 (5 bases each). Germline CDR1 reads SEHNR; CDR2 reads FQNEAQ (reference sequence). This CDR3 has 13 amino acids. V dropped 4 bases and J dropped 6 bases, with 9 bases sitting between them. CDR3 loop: CASSSTGPGELFF. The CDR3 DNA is TGTGCCAGCAGCTCTACGGGGCCCGGGGAGCTGTTTTTT.

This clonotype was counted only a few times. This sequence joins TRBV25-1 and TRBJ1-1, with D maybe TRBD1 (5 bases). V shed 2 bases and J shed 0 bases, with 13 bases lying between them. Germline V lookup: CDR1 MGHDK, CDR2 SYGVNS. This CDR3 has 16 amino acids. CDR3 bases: TGTGCCAGCAGTGAAACCGGGACCGTCATGAACACTGAAGCTTTCTTT. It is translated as CASSETGTVMNTEAFF.

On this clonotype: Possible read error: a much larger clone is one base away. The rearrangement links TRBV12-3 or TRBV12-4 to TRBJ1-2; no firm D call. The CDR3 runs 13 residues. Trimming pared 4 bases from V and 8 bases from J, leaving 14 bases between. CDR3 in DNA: TGTGCCAGCAGTTCCGAGCTGGTCATAGGCTACACCTTC. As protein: CASSSELVIGYTF.

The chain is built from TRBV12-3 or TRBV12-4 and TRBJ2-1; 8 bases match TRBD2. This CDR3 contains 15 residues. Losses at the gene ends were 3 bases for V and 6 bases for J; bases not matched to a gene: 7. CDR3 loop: CASSFKLAVLNEQFF. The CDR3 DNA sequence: TGTGCCAGCAGTTTCAAACTAGCGGTCCTCAATGAGCAGTTCTTC.

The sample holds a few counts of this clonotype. The CDR3 DNA sequence: TGCAGCGTTGATGGGCGACGCCAAGAGACCCAGTACTTC. It translates to CSVDGRRQETQYF. This chain joins TRBV29-1 and TRBJ2-5; no clear D gene. This CDR3 comprises 13 residues. Trimming pared 3 bases from V and 1 base from J, leaving 9 bases between. Germline CDR1 and CDR2: SQVTM and ANQGSEA.

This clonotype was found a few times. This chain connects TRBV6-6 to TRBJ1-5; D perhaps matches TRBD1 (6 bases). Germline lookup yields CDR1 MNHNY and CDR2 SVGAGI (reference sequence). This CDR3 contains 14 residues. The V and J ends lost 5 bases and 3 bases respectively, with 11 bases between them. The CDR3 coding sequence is TGTGCCAGCAGTGCTCGGACAGTCAATCAGCCCCAGCATTTT. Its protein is CASSARTVNQPQHF.

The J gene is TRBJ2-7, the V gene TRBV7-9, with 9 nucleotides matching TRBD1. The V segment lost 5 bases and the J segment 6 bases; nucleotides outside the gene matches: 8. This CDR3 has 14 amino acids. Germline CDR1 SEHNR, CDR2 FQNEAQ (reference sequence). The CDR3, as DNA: TGTGCCAGCAGCCAAGCCGGGACAGGGCTCGAGCAGTACGTC. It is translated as CASSQAGTGLEQYV.

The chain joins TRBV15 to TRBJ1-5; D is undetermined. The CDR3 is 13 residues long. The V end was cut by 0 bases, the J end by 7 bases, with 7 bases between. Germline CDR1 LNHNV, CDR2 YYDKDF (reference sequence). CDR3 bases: TGTGCCACCAGCAGAGAGGATGCGCAGCCCCAGCATTTT. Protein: CATSREDAQPQHF.

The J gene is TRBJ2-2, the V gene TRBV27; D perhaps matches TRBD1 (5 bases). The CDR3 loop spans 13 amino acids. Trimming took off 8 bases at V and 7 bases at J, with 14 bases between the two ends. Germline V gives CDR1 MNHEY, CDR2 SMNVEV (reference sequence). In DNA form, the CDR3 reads TGTGCCAGCGGGCAAGGGGTCGGCGGGGAGCTGTTTTTT. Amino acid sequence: CASGQGVGGELFF.

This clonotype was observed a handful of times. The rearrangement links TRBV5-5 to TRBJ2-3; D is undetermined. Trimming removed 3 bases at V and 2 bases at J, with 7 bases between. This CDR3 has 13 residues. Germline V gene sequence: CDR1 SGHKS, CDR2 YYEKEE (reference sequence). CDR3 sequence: CASSSYHTDTQYF. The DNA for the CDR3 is TGTGCCAGCAGCTCTTACCACACAGATACGCAGTATTTT. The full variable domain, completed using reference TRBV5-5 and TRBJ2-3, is DAGVTQSPTHLIKTRGQQVTLRCSPISGHKSVSWYQQVLGQGPQFIFQYYEKEERGRGNFPDRFSARQFPNYSSELNVNALLLGDSALYLCASSSYHTDTQYFGPGTRLTVL.

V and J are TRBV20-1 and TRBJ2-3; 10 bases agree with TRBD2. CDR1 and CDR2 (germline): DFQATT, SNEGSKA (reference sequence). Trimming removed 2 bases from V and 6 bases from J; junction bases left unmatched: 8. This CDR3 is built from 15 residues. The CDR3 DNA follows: TGCAGTGCTAGAAACAGCGGGGGGGCCGGGGATACGCAGTATTTT. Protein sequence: CSARNSGGAGDTQYF.

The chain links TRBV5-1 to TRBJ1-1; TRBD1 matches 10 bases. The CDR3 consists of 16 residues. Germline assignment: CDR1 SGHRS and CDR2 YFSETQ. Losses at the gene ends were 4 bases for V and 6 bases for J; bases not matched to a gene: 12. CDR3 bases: TGCGCCAGCAGCCAAACAGCCCCCGGGACAGGGGCTGAAGCTTTCTTT. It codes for CASSQTAPGTGAEAFF.

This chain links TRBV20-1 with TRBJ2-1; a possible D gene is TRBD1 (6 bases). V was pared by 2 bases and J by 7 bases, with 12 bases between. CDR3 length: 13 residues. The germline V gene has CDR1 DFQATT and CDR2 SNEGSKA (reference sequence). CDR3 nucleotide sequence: TGCAGTGCTAGAACAGGGCTGAAGAATGAGCAGTTCTTC. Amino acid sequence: CSARTGLKNEQFF.

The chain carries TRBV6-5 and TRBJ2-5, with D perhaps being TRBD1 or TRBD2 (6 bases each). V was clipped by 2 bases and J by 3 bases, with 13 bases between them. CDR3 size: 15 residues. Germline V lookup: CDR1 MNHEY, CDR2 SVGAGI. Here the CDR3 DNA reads TGTGCCAGCAGTTACGGGGGGCGCGACAAAGAGACCCAGTACTTC. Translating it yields CASSYGGRDKETQYF.

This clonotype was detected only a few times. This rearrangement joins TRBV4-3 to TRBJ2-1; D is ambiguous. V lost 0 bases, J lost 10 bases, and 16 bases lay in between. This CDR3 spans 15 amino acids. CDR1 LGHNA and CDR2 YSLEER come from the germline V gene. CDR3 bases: TGCGCCAGCAGCCAAGATTTAATTGGGTTTGAGGAGCAGTTCTTC. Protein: CASSQDLIGFEEQFF.

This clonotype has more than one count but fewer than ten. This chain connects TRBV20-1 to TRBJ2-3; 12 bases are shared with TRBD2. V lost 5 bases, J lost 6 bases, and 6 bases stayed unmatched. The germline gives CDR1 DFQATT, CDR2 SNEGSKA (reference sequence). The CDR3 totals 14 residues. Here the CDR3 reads CSASSGGASDTQYF. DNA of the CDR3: TGCAGTGCTTCTAGCGGGGGGGCGTCGGATACGCAGTATTTT.

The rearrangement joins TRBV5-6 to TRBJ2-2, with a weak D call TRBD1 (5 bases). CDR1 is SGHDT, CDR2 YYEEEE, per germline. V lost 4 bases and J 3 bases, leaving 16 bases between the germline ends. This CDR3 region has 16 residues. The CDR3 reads CASSPLGAVDTGELFF. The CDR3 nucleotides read TGTGCCAGCAGCCCTCTAGGGGCGGTTGACACCGGGGAGCTGTTTTTT.

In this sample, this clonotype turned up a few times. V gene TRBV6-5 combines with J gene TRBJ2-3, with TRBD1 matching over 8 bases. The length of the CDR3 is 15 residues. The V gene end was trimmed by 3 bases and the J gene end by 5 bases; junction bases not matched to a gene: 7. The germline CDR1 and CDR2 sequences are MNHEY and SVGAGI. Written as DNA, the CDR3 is TGTGCCAGCAGTTATTTCGGACAGGGAGGAGATACGCAGTATTTT. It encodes CASSYFGQGGDTQYF.

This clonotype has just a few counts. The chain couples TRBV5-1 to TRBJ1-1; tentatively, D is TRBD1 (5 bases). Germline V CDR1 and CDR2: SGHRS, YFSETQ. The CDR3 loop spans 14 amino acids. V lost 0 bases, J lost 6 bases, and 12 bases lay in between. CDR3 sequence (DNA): TGCGCCAGCAGCTTGGTTTCAGGGTCGCCTGAAGCTTTCTTT. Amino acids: CASSLVSGSPEAFF.

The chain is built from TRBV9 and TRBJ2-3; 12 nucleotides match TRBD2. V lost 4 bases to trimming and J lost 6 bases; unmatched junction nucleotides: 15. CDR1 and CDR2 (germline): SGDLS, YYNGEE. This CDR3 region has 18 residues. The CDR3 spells CASSTRLAGDPTGDTQYF. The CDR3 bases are TGTGCCAGCAGCACCCGACTAGCGGGGGATCCAACAGGGGATACGCAGTATTTT.

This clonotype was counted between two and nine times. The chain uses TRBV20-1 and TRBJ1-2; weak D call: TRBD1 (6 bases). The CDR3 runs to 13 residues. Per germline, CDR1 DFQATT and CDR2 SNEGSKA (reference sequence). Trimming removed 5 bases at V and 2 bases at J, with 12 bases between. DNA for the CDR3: TGCAGTGCTCCTTCCGGGGGCAACTATGGCTACACCTTC. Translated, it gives CSAPSGGNYGYTF.

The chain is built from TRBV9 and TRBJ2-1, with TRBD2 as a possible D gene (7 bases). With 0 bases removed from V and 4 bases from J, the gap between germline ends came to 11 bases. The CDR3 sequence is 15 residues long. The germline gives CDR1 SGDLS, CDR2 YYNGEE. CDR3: CASSVGGGEYNEQFF. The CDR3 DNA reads TGTGCCAGCAGCGTAGGCGGGGGCGAATACAATGAGCAGTTCTTC.

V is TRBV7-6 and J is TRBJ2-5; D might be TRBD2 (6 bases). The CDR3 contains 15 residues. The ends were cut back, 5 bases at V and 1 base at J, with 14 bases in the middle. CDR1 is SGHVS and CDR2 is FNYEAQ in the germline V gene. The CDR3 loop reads CASSKPPGVQETQYF. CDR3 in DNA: TGTGCCAGCAGCAAACCCCCGGGGGTCCAAGAGACCCAGTACTTC.